The 21 T cell receptor beta chains in this list originate from one sample, sequenced in a study of T-cell memory formation after mild COVID-19. Using its own MiXCR run on the 5' RACE reads, TCRdb lists one record per CDR3 protein. The repertoire consists of fewer than 400,000 distinct CDR3 sequences, with more than 15% occurring once and the leading ten covering about 22%. Sample: PBMCs or a T cell subset sorted from them (not recorded which). Receptors originate from a man younger than 35 who had mild COVID-19 (a few samples of this study predate the infection). Cell type and time point are not known.

This clonotype was seen more than once but under ten times. The chain recombines TRBV6-2 or TRBV6-3 with TRBJ2-3; D remains unclear. V lost 1 base and J lost 6, with 14 bases in between. Germline CDR1 MNHEY, CDR2 SVGEGT. The CDR3 is 15 residues long. CDR3 nucleotide sequence: TGTGCCAGCAGTTACTATCGTCCTTTCCCCGATACGCAGTATTTT. Its protein is CASSYYRPFPDTQYF.

The chain joins TRBV7-9 to TRBJ1-3; D remains unclear. Germline assignment: CDR1 SEHNR and CDR2 FQNEAQ (reference sequence). CDR3 length: 19 amino acids. Deletions cut 1 base from V and 0 bases from J, with 19 bases between. The chain's CDR3 is CASSLVLMAAGRSGNTIYF. In nucleotides, the CDR3 is TGTGCCAGCAGCTTAGTTCTCATGGCGGCAGGCCGCTCTGGAAACACCATATATTTT.

This rearrangement joins TRBV7-6 to TRBJ2-7, with D hard to call. The germline V gene has CDR1 SGHVS and CDR2 FNYEAQ. The CDR3 consists of 17 residues. V lost 2 bases and J 3 bases, leaving 20 bases between the germline ends. The CDR3 here is CASSLLSRSYPIYEQYV. Here the CDR3 DNA reads TGTGCCAGCAGCTTACTCAGCCGGTCCTATCCCATCTACGAGCAGTACGTC.

V is TRBV12-3 or TRBV12-4 and J is TRBJ2-5; no definite D call. The ends were cut back, 2 bases at V and 2 bases at J, with 6 bases in the middle. The CDR3 runs to 13 residues. The CDR3 nucleotides read TGTGCCAGCAGTTTAATTGAACAAGAGACCCAGTACTTC. It translates to CASSLIEQETQYF.

A single count supports this clonotype. The chain links TRBV12-5 to TRBJ1-2; possible D gene TRBD1, 6 bases. The CDR3 sequence is 13 residues long. The germline V gene has CDR1 LGHNT and CDR2 FRNRAP. Trimming shortened V by 6 bases and J by 5 bases, and 13 bases separated the two germline ends. CDR3 bases: TGTGCTAGTGGAACCGGGACAATGTATGGCTACACCTTC. Encoded protein: CASGTGTMYGYTF.

There are a few counts of this clonotype. V usage is TRBV3-1 and J usage is TRBJ2-4; 9 nucleotides agree with TRBD2. The CDR3 is 16 amino acids. Germline V CDR1 and CDR2: LGHDT, YNNKEL (reference sequence). V lost 4 bases to trimming and J lost 15 bases; unmatched junction nucleotides: 19. In DNA, the CDR3 is TGTGCCAGCAGCCGAGCGGCGGTGTCTAGCGGGGACCCCTTGTACTTC. Protein: CASSRAAVSSGDPLYF.

This clonotype was detected a few times. The chain recombines TRBV20-1 with TRBJ1-2; D ambiguous. CDR3 length: 12 amino acids. V gave up 6 bases and J gave up 9 bases, with 17 bases separating them. Germline-derived CDR1 and CDR2 are DFQATT and SNEGSKA (reference sequence). The DNA of the CDR3 is TGCAGTGCCCGACTCACATGGCTGAGCTACACCTTC. Its translation is CSARLTWLSYTF.

V is TRBV7-2 and J is TRBJ1-6; D gene uncertain. Germline V CDR1 and CDR2: SGHTA, FQGNSA. Trimming pared 8 bases from V and 6 bases from J, leaving 11 bases between. CDR3 length equals 13 residues. The CDR3 region has the DNA TGTGCCAGCTCTCCGCGGGTTAATTCACCCCTCCACTTT. Encoded protein: CASSPRVNSPLHF.

This clonotype showed up many times. V usage is TRBV5-1 and J usage is TRBJ1-5; D gene unclear. The V gene lost 2 bases and the J gene lost 2 bases, with 8 bases spanning the gap. The CDR3 is made up of 14 amino acids. Germline V lookup: CDR1 SGHRS, CDR2 YFSETQ. The CDR3 nucleotides are TGCGCCAGCAGCTTAGCAGCCGGCAATCAGCCCCAGCATTTT. This sequence encodes CASSLAAGNQPQHF. Supplemented by reference TRBV5-1 and TRBJ1-5, the full variable domain reads KAGVTQTPRYLIKTRGQQVTLSCSPISGHRSVSWYQQTPGQGLQFLFEYFSETQRNKGNFPGRFSGRQFSNSRSEMNVSTLELGDSALYLCASSLAAGNQPQHFGDGTRLSIL.

The table lists this clonotype with a few counts. The V and J genes are TRBV12-3 or TRBV12-4 and TRBJ1-5; 7 bases agree with TRBD1. V was pared by 5 bases and J by 6 bases, with 1 base of the junction left unmatched. The CDR3 covers 12 residues. The CDR3 sequence is CASSAGGQPQHF. The CDR3 region has the DNA TGTGCCAGCAGTGCAGGGGGTCAGCCCCAGCATTTT.

This chain links TRBV9 with TRBJ2-7; either TRBD1 or TRBD2 may fit D (5 bases each). The V gene's germline CDR1 is SGDLS and CDR2 YYNGEE. This CDR3 is built from 17 residues. Trimming took off 0 bases at V and 1 base at J, with 17 bases between the two ends. This CDR3 reads CASSVGSGGGISYEQYF. CDR3 coding DNA: TGTGCCAGCAGCGTAGGTTCTGGTGGGGGTATATCCTACGAGCAGTACTTC.

This clonotype came up a few times. V gene TRBV6-4 combines with J gene TRBJ2-3; no firm D call. The CDR3 has 14 residues. Germline loops: CDR1 MRHNA, CDR2 SNTAGT. The V end was cut by 3 bases, the J end by 2 bases, with 9 bases between. The CDR3 protein is CASSELSSTDTQYF. In DNA, the CDR3 is TGTGCCAGCAGTGAGTTGAGTTCCACAGATACGCAGTATTTT.

The rearrangement links TRBV20-1 to TRBJ2-5; 13 bases align to TRBD2. The germline V gene has CDR1 DFQATT and CDR2 SNEGSKA (reference sequence). The CDR3 has 15 amino acids. V was pared by 1 base and J by 5 bases, with 4 bases of the junction left unmatched. This CDR3 reads CSARGLAGGSETQYF. CDR3 in DNA: TGCAGTGCTAGAGGACTAGCGGGGGGATCGGAGACCCAGTACTTC.

This clonotype was counted only a few times. J is TRBJ1-5 and V is TRBV20-1; TRBD1 matches at 8 bases. V was clipped by 6 bases and J by 6 bases; unmatched bases: 7. The CDR3 is 13 residues long. Germline V lookup: CDR1 DFQATT, CDR2 SNEGSKA (reference sequence). The CDR3 DNA is TGCAGTGCACCTAACAGGGGGGGTCAGCCCCAGCATTTT. Protein: CSAPNRGGQPQHF.

In DNA form, the CDR3 reads TGTGCCAGCAGCGAGACAGGGACTACTGGAAACACCATATATTTT. This encodes CASSETGTTGNTIYF. V usage is TRBV9 and J usage is TRBJ1-3; 7 bases agree with TRBD1. In germline, CDR1 is SGDLS, CDR2 YYNGEE. V trimming: 3 bases; J trimming: 2 bases; junction bases outside the gene matches: 5. The CDR3 runs to 15 residues.

This clonotype was seen a handful of times. The chain employs TRBV7-2 and TRBJ2-7; D may correspond to TRBD1 or TRBD2 (5 bases each). CDR1 is SGHTA, CDR2 FQGNSA, per germline. The V end lost 5 bases, the J end lost 5 bases, and 16 bases lay between the germline ends. This CDR3 region has 14 residues. CDR3 amino acids: CASSAGWGMDEQYF. For the CDR3, the DNA is TGTGCCAGCAGCGCAGGGTGGGGGATGGACGAGCAGTACTTC.

Points on this clonotype: The junction departs from germline at one end; a sequencing error may be responsible. The gene calls are TRBV7-8 and TRBJ1-1; D gene unclear. The CDR3 totals 14 residues. Germline V CDR1 and CDR2: SGHVS, FQNEAQ. The CDR3 nucleotides read TGTGACAGCAGCTTAAGGTCCCGGAACACTGAAGCTTTCTTT. Amino acid sequence: CDSSLRSRNTEAFF.

The chain uses TRBV3-1 and TRBJ1-4, with no clear D. The CDR3 covers 13 residues. Trimming pared 0 bases from V and 10 bases from J, leaving 9 bases between. CDR1 and CDR2 (germline): LGHDT, YNNKEL (reference sequence). This CDR3 reads CASSQDPGRKLFF. The CDR3 DNA reads as TGTGCCAGCAGCCAAGATCCGGGGAGAAAACTGTTTTTT.

The chain joins TRBV7-2 to TRBJ1-2; unclear D gene. Deletions cut 3 bases from V and 3 bases from J, with 8 bases between. The CDR3 extends over 13 amino acids. The germline V gene encodes CDR1 SGHTA and CDR2 FQGNSA. CDR3 coding DNA: TGTGCCAGCAGCTTCGGGCAGGACTATGGCTACACCTTC. Amino acid sequence: CASSFGQDYGYTF.

The V and J genes are TRBV5-6 and TRBJ2-5, with D possibly TRBD2 on 7 matching bases. CDR1 and CDR2 (germline): SGHDT, YYEEEE. The CDR3 is 16 amino acids. V was pared by 4 bases and J by 2 bases, with 18 bases between. CDR3 amino acids: CASSRPRGGKQETQYF. CDR3 sequence (DNA): TGTGCCAGCAGCCGTCCTAGGGGGGGGAAGCAAGAGACCCAGTACTTC.

This clonotype has a handful of counts. The chain carries TRBV20-1 and TRBJ1-3, with TRBD1 matching over 9 bases. V trimming: 6 bases; J trimming: 0 bases; junction bases outside the gene matches: 3. CDR1 is DFQATT, CDR2 SNEGSKA, per germline (reference sequence). The CDR3 totals 14 residues. CDR3: CSAQQGASGNTIYF. CDR3 bases: TGCAGTGCGCAACAGGGGGCCTCTGGAAACACCATATATTTT.